Here is one T cell receptor (beta chain) with its context. This sample was included in a study of blood T cell repertoires in COVID-19. As for the study in general: Specimens from acute and convalescent COVID-19 originated in the United States, Italy and Spain. PBMCs, B-cell-depleted T cells, or T cells provided the cDNA or gDNA that made up the material.

In the source study's methods: Counts of nucleated cells, estimated from reference gene primer amplification, were obtained. Repertoires were generated with immunoSEQ multiplex PCR, while TCRdb's copy carries only in-frame clones and drops some. The DNA gave D and trimming, while V, J and clone size come from that table. The table has 150,000 to 200,000 clones, about four fifths seen once. The CDR3 is 15 amino acids. The germline V gene encodes CDR1 LNHDA and CDR2 SQIVND (reference sequence). J gave up 3 bases and V 1 base, and 5 bases lay outside the gene matches. The chain recombines TRBV19 with TRBJ2-7, with 8 bases matching TRBD2. Sequencing used peripheral blood. The clonotype was recovered from a human donor with acute or convalescent COVID-19. The donor label of this sample is uncertain. CDR3 residues: CASSIGSGTNYEQYF. CDR3 nucleotides: TGTGCCAGTAGTATAGGTAGCGGGACTAACTACGAGCAGTACTTC.